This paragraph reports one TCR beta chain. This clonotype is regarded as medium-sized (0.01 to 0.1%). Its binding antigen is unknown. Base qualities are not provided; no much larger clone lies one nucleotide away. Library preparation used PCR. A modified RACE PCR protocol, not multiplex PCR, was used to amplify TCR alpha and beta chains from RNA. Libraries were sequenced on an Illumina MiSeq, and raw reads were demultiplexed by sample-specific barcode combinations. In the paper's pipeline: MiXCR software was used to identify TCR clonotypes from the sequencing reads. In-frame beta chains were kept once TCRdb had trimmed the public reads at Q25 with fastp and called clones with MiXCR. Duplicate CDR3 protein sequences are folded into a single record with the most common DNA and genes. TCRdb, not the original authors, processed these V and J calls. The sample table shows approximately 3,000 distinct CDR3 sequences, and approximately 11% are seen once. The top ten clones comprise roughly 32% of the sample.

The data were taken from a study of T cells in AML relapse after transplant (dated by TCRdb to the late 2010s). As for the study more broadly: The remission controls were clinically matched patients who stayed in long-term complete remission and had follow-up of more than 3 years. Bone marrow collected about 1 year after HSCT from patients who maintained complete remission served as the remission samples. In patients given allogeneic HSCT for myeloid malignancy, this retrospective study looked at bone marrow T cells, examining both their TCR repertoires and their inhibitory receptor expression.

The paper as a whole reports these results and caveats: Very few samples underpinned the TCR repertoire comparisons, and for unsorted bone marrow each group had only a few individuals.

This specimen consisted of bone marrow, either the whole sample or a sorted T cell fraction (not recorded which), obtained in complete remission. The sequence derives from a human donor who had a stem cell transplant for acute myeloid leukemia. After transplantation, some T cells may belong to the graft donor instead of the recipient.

The nucleotides read TGTGCCAGCTCACCCACGACAAATGCCGGACGTGGGAACACTGAAGCTTTCTTT. The translation is CASSPTTNAGRGNTEAFF. The chain is assembled from TRBV18 and TRBJ1-1, with the D gene call left open. V is clipped by 3 bases and J by 1 base, and the sequence between their germline boundaries is 21 bases long. CDR3 length: 18 amino acids, cysteine to phenylalanine. Here the CDR3 DNA is all that survives: 54 bases in frame from base 1. As encoded in the germline V gene, CDR1 is KGHSH while CDR2 is LQKENI.